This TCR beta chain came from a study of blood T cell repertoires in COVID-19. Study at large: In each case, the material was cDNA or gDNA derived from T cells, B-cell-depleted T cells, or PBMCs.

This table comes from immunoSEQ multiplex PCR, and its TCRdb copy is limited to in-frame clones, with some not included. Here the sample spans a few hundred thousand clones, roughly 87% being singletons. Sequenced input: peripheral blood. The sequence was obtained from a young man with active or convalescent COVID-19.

The CDR3 protein is CASSDGGENIQYF. The CDR3 DNA is TGTGCCAGCAGTGACGGGGGGGAAAACATTCAGTACTTC. The gene calls are TRBV6-1 and TRBJ2-4, with 8 nucleotides matching TRBD2. J was trimmed by 5 bases and V by 3 bases; bases with no gene match: 0. CDR1 and CDR2 from the germline V gene are MNHNS and SASEGT. CDR3 length: 13 amino acids.